This T cell receptor beta chain was profiled in a study of human T cells and chemical hapten exposure. Study summary: Variability of per-sample TCR yields stemmed mainly from small differences in pooled library volume. Study conclusions and caveats: There was no change with DPC sensitization in TCRs above 1 in 1000 frequency.

About this clonotype itself: Antigen: not known.

During construction of the library, unique molecular identifiers were attached to individual cDNA molecules for quantitative, reproducible TCR counting. Original methodology: Per-sample TCR counts ranged from 23,224 to 690,600, median roughly 87,000. TCRdb re-called the 5' RACE reads through MiXCR, storing one row per CDR3 protein. The V and J calls were determined by TCRdb, not by the authors. Among 110,000 or so distinct CDR3 sequences listed, roughly a fifth were seen once. RNA extraction used unfractionated whole blood as the source of total RNA. The sequence came from a human donor in good health.

The DNA for the CDR3 is TGCAGCGTTGAAGGAAGAGGGGGCAATGAGCAGTTCTTC. This gives the protein CSVEGRGGNEQFF. The rearrangement links TRBV29-1 to TRBJ2-1, with a tentative D call TRBD1 (6 bases). V lost 1 base and J lost 6, with 10 bases in between. CDR3 size: 13 residues. Germline V gene lookup returns CDR1 SQVTM and CDR2 ANQGSEA.